What follows are 16 T cell receptor beta chains derived from one specimen sequenced in a study of CD8 T cells in Susac syndrome. Random hexamers were used to reverse transcribe the RNA input (about 0.45 to 1 ug). TCRdb redid the calling of the immunoSEQ multiplex PCR reads with MiXCR, one entry per CDR3 protein. The data show about 190,000 distinct CDR3 sequences, approximately 95% seen once. The sequencing sample was made of CD8+ T cells from PBMCs. These receptors all stem from a human donor with Susac syndrome.

This clonotype came up once. Germline is not matched at one junction end, which may reflect a read error. The V and J genes are TRBV7-2 and TRBJ2-1; TRBD2 matches 11 bases. This CDR3 has 18 residues. CDR1 and CDR2 from the germline V gene are SGHTA and FQGNSA. CDR3 nucleotides: TGTGCCAGCAACTTAATAATAGCGGGAGGGTTTGGGTACAATGAGCAGTTCTTC. This codes for CASNLIIAGGFGYNEQFF.

The chain carries TRBV27 and TRBJ1-5, with a weak D call TRBD1 (6 bases). V lost 5 bases and J lost 4, with 15 bases in between. The CDR3 extends over 15 amino acids. CDR1 and CDR2 (germline): MNHEY, SMNVEV (reference sequence). The CDR3 is CASSRTGLRNQPQHF. The CDR3 DNA reads as TGTGCCAGCAGTCGTACAGGGTTGAGAAATCAGCCCCAGCATTTT.

The V gene is TRBV7-9, the J gene TRBJ1-2; D not certain. The CDR3 sequence is 12 residues long. The germline CDR1 and CDR2 sequences are SEHNR and FQNEAQ (reference sequence). V lost 0 bases to trimming and J lost 7 bases, with 6 bases between them. CDR3 coding DNA: TGTGCCAGCAGCTTAGCGGTCCCTGGCTACACCTTC. Amino acid sequence: CASSLAVPGYTF.

The chain couples TRBV7-9 to TRBJ1-2; D is unresolved. Germline values: CDR1 SEHNR, CDR2 FQNEAQ (reference sequence). CDR3 length: 13 residues. The germline V and J ends were trimmed by 1 base and 5 bases, with 8 bases remaining between them. Here the CDR3 DNA reads TGTGCCAGCAGCTTAGGTATCGCGTATGGCTACACCTTC. Translated: CASSLGIAYGYTF.

This chain links TRBV12-3 or TRBV12-4 with TRBJ2-1, with 16 bases fitting TRBD2. The CDR3 covers 19 residues. With V trimmed by 3 bases and J by 6 bases, 11 bases remained unmatched. The CDR3 region has the DNA TGTGCCAGCAGTTTTCTGGGACTAGCGGGAGGGCCAATGGGCAATGAGCAGTTCTTC. This translates into CASSFLGLAGGPMGNEQFF.

For the CDR3, the DNA is TGTGCCAGCAGCCAACTAATGACAGGGATCACTGAAGCTTTCTTT. Translation: CASSQLMTGITEAFF. The chain links TRBV4-2 to TRBJ1-1, with 7 positions matching TRBD1. Looked up from germline, CDR1 is LGHNA and CDR2 is YNFKEQ. J lost 4 bases, V lost 2 bases, and 7 bases had no gene match. This CDR3 contains 15 residues.

The chain has TRBV11-2 and TRBJ1-5; D is possibly TRBD1 (5 bases). CDR1 SGHAT and CDR2 FQNNGV come from the germline V gene. This CDR3 is built from 13 residues. V lost 1 base, J lost 5 bases, and 6 bases lay in between. CDR3 DNA: TGTGCCAGCAGCTTAGGGGGGGATCAGCCCCAGCATTTT. Amino acid sequence: CASSLGGDQPQHF.

The chain recombines TRBV15 with TRBJ2-3; 8 bases agree with TRBD2. V gave up 0 bases and J gave up 11 bases; unmatched junction bases: 4. CDR3 length: 13 residues. Germline-derived CDR1 and CDR2 are LNHNV and YYDKDF (reference sequence). For the CDR3, the DNA is TGTGCCACCAGCAGAGAGATAGCGGGGAAGCAGTATTTT. The encoded protein is CATSREIAGKQYF.

This clonotype was picked up a small number of times. Mismatch with germline at one junction end may stem from a read error. The rearrangement uses TRBV7-7 and TRBJ2-5, with TRBD2 matching over 11 bases. Germline values: CDR1 SSHAT, CDR2 FNYEAQ (reference sequence). The CDR3 contains 14 residues. The CDR3 DNA reads as TGTGCTAGCAGCTTAGCGGGAGGGGGAGAGACCCAGTACTTC. Its protein product is CASSLAGGGETQYF.

This chain uses TRBV3-1 with TRBJ2-1, with D tentatively TRBD2 (5 bases). This CDR3 has 14 residues. The V and J ends lost 1 base and 9 bases respectively, with 13 bases between them. CDR1 is LGHDT, CDR2 YNNKEL, per germline (reference sequence). CDR3 loop: CASSQGRERGEQFF. CDR3 coding DNA: TGTGCCAGCAGCCAAGGTAGGGAACGGGGTGAGCAGTTCTTC.

This clonotype was seen just once. The V gene is TRBV20-1, the J gene TRBJ2-7; a possible D gene is TRBD1 (6 bases). The length of the CDR3 is 16 residues. The V end was cut by 0 bases, the J end by 6 bases, with 21 bases between. Germline V lookup: CDR1 DFQATT, CDR2 SNEGSKA (reference sequence). The CDR3 here is CSARDFQQGKVGEQYF. Here the CDR3 DNA reads TGCAGTGCTAGAGATTTTCAACAGGGAAAAGTGGGCGAGCAGTACTTC.

V is TRBV4-1 and J is TRBJ1-5; the D is unclear. CDR3 length equals 16 residues. V was trimmed by 0 bases and J by 2 bases, leaving 11 bases between them. Germline V gene data show CDR1 as MGHRA and CDR2 as YSYEKL. The DNA of the CDR3 is TGCGCCAGCAGCCAAGATTCCGCGAAGGGCAATCAGCCCCAGCATTTT. It codes for CASSQDSAKGNQPQHF.

This clonotype was picked up one time. V and J are TRBV28 and TRBJ1-5, with 9 bases that match TRBD1. This CDR3 has 15 residues. V gave up 8 bases and J gave up 6 bases; unmatched junction bases: 11. CDR1 is MDHEN, CDR2 SYDVKM, per germline. CDR3 bases: TGTGCCAGCCTGCCAGGGGACAGGGTTCGTCAGCCCCAGCATTTT. Its protein product is CASLPGDRVRQPQHF.

The chain combines TRBV14 with TRBJ2-2, with D hard to call. The germline CDR1 and CDR2 sequences are SGHDN and FVKESK. This CDR3 is 14 amino acids long. Trimming took 0 bases from V and 2 from J, leaving 4 bases between them. CDR3 nucleotide sequence: TGTGCCAGCAGCCAAGATTTTAACACCGGGGAGCTGTTTTTT. Translation: CASSQDFNTGELFF.

This clonotype was seen ten or more times. Germline is not matched at one junction end, which may reflect a read error. The chain combines TRBV5-1 with TRBJ2-7, with D possibly TRBD1 on 6 matching bases. Looked up from germline, CDR1 is SGHRS and CDR2 is YFSETQ. The CDR3 contains 14 residues. The DNA for the CDR3 is TGTGCCAGCAGTCTTGGGGGCAGTTCCTACGAGCAGTACTTC. Translated: CASSLGGSSYEQYF.

The rearrangement uses TRBV27 and TRBJ1-5; a weak D match, TRBD1 (6 bases). The germline CDR1 and CDR2 sequences are MNHEY and SMNVEV (reference sequence). The CDR3 has 14 amino acids. The V end lost 7 bases, the J end lost 4 bases, and 14 bases lay between the germline ends. As DNA, the CDR3 is TGTGCCAGCAAACCCGGACAGACAAATCAGCCCCAGCATTTT. This translates into CASKPGQTNQPQHF.